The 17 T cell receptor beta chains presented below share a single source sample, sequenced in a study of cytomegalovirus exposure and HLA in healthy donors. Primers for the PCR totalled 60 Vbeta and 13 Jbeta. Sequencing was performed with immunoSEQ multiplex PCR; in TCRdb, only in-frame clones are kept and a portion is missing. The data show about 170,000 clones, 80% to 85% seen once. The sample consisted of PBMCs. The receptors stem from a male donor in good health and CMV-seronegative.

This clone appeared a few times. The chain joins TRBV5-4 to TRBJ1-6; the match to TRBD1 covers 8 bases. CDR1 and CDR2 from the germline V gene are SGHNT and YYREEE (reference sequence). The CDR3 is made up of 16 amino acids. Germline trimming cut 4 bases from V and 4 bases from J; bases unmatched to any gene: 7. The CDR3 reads CASSKYGQGYNSPLHF. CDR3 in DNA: TGTGCCAGCAGCAAGTACGGACAGGGTTATAATTCACCCCTCCACTTT.

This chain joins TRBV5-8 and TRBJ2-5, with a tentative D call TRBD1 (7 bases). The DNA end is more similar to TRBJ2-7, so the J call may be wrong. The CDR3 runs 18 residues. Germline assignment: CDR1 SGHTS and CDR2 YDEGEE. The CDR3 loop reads CASSLLGGAGTVSYEQYF. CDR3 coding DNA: TGTGCCAGCAGCTTGTTGGGGGGAGCCGGGACAGTTTCCTACGAGCAGTACTTC.

The CDR3 DNA reads as TGTGCCAGCAGCTTAGTCAGCCGGGGAGGGCAGCCCCAGCATTTT. It is translated as CASSLVSRGGQPQHF. The chain couples TRBV7-8 to TRBJ1-5; D remains unclear. V shed 1 base and J shed 7 bases, with 14 bases lying between them. The germline CDR1 and CDR2 sequences are SGHVS and FQNEAQ. This CDR3 is 15 amino acids long.

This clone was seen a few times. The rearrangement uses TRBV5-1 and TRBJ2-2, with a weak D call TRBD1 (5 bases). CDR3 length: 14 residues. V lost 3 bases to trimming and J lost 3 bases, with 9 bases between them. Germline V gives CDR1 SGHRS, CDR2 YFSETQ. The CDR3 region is CASSSQGYTGELFF. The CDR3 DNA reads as TGCGCCAGCAGCTCTCAGGGATACACCGGGGAGCTGTTTTTT.

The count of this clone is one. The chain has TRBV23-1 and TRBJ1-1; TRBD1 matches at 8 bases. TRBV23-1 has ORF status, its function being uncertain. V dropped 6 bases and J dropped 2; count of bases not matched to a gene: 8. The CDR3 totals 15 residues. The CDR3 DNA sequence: TGCGCCAGCAGCGAAAGGGACAGGAGTAACACTGAAGCTTTCTTT. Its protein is CASSERDRSNTEAFF.

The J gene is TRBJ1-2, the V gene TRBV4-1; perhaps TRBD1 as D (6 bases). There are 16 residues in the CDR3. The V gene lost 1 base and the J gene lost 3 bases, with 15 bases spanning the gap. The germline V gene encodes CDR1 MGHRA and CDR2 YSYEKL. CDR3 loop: CASSQGRGEVDYGYTF. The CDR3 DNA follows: TGCGCCAGCAGCCAAGGCAGGGGCGAAGTAGACTATGGCTACACCTTC.

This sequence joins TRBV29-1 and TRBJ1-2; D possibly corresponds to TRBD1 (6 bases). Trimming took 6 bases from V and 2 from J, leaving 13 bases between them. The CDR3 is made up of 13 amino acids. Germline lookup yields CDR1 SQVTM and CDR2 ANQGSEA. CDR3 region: CSVREGENYGYTF. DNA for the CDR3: TGCAGCGTCAGGGAGGGGGAAAACTATGGCTACACCTTC.

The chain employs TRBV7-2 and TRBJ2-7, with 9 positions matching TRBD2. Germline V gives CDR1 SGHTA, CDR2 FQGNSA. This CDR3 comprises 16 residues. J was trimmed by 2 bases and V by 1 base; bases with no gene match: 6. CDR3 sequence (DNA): TGTGCCAGCAGCTTAGTCTCGGCGGGGGGGCCCTACGAGCAGTACTTC. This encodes CASSLVSAGGPYEQYF.

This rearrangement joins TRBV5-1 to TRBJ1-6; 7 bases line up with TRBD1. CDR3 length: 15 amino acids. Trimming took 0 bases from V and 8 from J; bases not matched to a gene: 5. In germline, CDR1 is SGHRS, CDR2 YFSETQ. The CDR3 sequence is CASSLVGDSDSPLHF. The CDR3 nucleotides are TGCGCCAGCAGCTTGGTCGGGGACAGCGATTCACCCCTCCACTTT.

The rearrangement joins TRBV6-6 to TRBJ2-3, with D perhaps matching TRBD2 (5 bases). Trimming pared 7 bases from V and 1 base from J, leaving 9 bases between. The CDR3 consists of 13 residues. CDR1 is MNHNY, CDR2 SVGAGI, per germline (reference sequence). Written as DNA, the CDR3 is TGTGCCAGCACAGTGCGGGGCACAGATACGCAGTATTTT. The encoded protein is CASTVRGTDTQYF.

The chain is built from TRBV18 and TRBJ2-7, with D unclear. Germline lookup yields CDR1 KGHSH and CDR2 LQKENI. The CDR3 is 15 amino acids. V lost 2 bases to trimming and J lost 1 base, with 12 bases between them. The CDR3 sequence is CASSPEKAPSYEQYF. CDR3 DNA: TGTGCCAGCTCACCAGAAAAAGCGCCTTCCTACGAGCAGTACTTC. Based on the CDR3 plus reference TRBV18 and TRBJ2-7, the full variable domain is NAGVMQNPRHLVRRRGQEARLRCSPMKGHSHVYWYRQLPEEGLKFMVYLQKENIIDESGMPKERFSAEFPKEGPSILRIQQVVRGDSAAYFCASSPEKAPSYEQYFGPGTRLTVT.

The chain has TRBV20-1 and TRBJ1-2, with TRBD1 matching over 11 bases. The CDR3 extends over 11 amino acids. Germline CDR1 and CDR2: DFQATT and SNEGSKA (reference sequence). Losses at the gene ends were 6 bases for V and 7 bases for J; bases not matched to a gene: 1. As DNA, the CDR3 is TGCAGTGCCGGGACAGGGGGTGGCTACACCTTC. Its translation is CSAGTGGGYTF.

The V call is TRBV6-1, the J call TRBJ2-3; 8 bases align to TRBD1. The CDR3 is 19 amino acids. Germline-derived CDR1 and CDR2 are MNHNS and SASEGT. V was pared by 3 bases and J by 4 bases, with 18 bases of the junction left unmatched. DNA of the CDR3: TGTGCCAGCAGTGAGCGTAGAGGTAACAGGGGGATGTCGGCAGATACGCAGTATTTT. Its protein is CASSERRGNRGMSADTQYF.

The CDR3 region has the DNA TGTGCCAGCAGTTACTCGACAGGGCCGGGATACAATGAGCAGTTCTTC. It codes for CASSYSTGPGYNEQFF. V is TRBV6-5 and J is TRBJ2-1; 7 positions agree with TRBD1. CDR3 length equals 16 residues. The V segment lost 0 bases and the J segment 4 bases; nucleotides outside the gene matches: 6. From germline, CDR1 is MNHEY and CDR2 SVGAGI.

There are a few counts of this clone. The CDR3 DNA reads as TGTGCCAGCTCTGACAGGGTAGCCGGGGAGCTGTTTTTT. Translated: CASSDRVAGELFF. J is TRBJ2-2 and V is TRBV10-3, with 7 bases matching TRBD1. Trimming at V came to 10 bases and at J to 6 bases, leaving 8 bases not matched to a gene. The CDR3 runs 13 residues. Germline loops: CDR1 ENHRY, CDR2 SYGVKD.

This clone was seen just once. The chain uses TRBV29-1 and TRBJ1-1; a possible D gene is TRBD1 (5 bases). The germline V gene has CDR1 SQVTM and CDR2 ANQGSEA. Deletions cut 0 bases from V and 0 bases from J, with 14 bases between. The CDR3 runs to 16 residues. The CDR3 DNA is TGCAGCGTTGAAGACGGTCCAGGGTTGGTGAACACTGAAGCTTTCTTT. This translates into CSVEDGPGLVNTEAFF.

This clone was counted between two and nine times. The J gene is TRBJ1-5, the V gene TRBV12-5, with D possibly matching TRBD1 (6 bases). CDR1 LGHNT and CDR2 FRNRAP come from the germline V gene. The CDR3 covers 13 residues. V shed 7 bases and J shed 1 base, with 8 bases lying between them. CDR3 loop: CASAQGSNQPQHF. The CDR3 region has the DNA TGTGCTAGTGCGCAGGGGAGCAATCAGCCCCAGCATTTT.